The clone carrying this T cell receptor (beta chain) appeared a few times. The data stem from a study of immune characterization of retroperitoneal liposarcoma. TCRdb itself ran the PCR reads through MiXCR, one entry per CDR3 protein. Of thousands of distinct CDR3 sequences in the sample, roughly 45% were seen once. Losses at the gene ends were 6 bases for V and 10 bases for J; bases not matched to a gene: 13. The CDR3 covers 15 residues. Germline assignment: CDR1 MNHNS and CDR2 SASEGT. V is TRBV6-1 and J is TRBJ2-1, with 9 bases fitting TRBD2. The material sequenced was tumor tissue. The clonotype was recovered from a male donor with retroperitoneal liposarcoma. This CDR3 is CASSPQGSGRDEQFF. The DNA for the CDR3 is TGTGCCAGCAGCCCCCAGGGTAGCGGGAGAGACGAGCAGTTCTTC.